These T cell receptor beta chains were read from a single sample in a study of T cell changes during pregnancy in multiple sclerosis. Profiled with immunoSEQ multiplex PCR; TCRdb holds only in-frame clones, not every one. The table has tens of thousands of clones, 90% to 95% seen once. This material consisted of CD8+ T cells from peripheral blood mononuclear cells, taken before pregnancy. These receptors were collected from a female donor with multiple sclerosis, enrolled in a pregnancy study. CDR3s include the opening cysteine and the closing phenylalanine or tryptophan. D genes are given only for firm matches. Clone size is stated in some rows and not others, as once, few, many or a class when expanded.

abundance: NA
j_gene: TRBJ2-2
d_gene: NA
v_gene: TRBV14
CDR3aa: CASSEGGELFF
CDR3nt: TGTGCCAGCAGCGAGGGCGGGGAGCTGTTTTTT

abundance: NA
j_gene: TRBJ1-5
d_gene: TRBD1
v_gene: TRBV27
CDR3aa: CASSSTGEVYSNQPQHF
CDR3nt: TGTGCCAGCAGTTCCACAGGGGAGGTGTATAGCAATCAGCCCCAGCATTTT

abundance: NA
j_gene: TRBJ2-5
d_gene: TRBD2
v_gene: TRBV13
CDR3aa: CASGAGEETQYF
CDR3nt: TGTGCCAGCGGGGCGGGGGAAGAGACCCAGTACTTC

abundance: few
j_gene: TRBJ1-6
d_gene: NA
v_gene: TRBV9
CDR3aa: CASSAEGSPLHF
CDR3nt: TGTGCCAGCAGCGCCGAGGGATCACCCCTCCACTTT

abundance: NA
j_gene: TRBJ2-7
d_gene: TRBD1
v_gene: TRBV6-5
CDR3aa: CASRVGTGSAEQYF
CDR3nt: TGTGCCAGCAGGGTCGGGACAGGGTCGGCCGAGCAGTACTTC

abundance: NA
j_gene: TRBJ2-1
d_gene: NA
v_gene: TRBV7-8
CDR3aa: CASSSRGLSSYNEQFF
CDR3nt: TGTGCCAGCAGCTCCCGTGGACTCAGCTCCTACAATGAGCAGTTCTTC

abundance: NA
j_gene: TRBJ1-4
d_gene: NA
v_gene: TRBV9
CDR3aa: CASSVGGNGGEKLFF
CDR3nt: TGTGCCAGCAGCGTAGGAGGGAACGGTGGAGAAAAACTGTTTTTT

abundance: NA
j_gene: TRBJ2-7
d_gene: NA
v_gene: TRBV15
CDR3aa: CATSRDQGISYEQYF
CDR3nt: TGTGCCACCAGCAGAGATCAGGGAATATCCTACGAGCAGTACTTC

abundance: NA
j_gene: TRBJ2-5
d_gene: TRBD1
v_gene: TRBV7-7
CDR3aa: CASSLGQGAGETQYF
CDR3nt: TGTGCTAGCAGCTTAGGACAGGGGGCAGGAGAGACCCAGTACTTC

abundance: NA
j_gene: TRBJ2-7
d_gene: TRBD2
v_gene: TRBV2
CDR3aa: CASSGLAGGPYEQYF
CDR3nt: TGTGCCAGCAGTGGGTTGGCGGGGGGGCCCTACGAGCAGTACTTC

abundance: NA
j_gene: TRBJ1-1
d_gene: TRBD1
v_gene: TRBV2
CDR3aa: CASSEPGTGGTNTEAFF
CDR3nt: TGTGCCAGCAGTGAACCGGGGACAGGGGGAACGAACACTGAAGCTTTCTTT

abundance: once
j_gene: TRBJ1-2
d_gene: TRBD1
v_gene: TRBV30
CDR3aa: CAWNAQGDGYTF
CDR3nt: TGTGCCTGGAATGCACAGGGGGATGGCTACACCTTC

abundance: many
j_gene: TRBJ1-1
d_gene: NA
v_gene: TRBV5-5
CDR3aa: CASSFLDWNTEAFF
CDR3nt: TGTGCCAGCAGCTTTCTGGACTGGAACACTGAAGCTTTCTTT

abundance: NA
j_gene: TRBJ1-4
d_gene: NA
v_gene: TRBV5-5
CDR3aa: CASSFGEGGEKLFF
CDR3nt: TGTGCCAGCAGCTTCGGGGAGGGAGGTGAAAAACTGTTTTTT

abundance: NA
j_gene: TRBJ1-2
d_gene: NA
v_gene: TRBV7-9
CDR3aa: CASSGQNYGYTF
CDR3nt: TGTGCCAGCAGCGGACAGAACTATGGCTACACCTTC

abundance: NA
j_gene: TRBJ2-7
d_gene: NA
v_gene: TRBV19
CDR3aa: CASSIYADSSYEQYF
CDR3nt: TGTGCCAGTAGTATATACGCTGACAGCTCCTACGAGCAGTACTTC

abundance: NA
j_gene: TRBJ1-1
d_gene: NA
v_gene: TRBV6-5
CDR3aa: CASDTGEAFF
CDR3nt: TGTGCCAGCGATACAGGTGAAGCTTTCTTT

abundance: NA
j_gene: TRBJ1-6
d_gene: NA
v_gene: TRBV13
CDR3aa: CASSPGETTVPLHF
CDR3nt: TGTGCCAGCAGCCCTGGTGAAACGACAGTGCCCCTCCACTTT

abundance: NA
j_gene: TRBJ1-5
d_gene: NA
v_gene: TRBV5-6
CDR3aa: CASRVYGSNQPQHF
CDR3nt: TGTGCCAGCAGGGTTTACGGTAGCAATCAGCCCCAGCATTTT

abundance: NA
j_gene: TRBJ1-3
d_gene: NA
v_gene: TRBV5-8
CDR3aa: CASSLAGSGGNTIYF
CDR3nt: TGTGCCAGCAGCTTGGCAGGGTCAGGGGGAAACACCATATATTTT

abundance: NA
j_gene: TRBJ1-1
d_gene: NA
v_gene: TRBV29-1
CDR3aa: CSVQVEIPTEAFF
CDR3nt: TGCAGCGTTCAAGTGGAGATTCCCACTGAAGCTTTCTTT

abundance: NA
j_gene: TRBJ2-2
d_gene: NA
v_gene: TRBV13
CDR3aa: CASSLGRGSGELFF
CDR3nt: TGTGCCAGCAGCTTAGGCCGAGGTTCCGGGGAGCTGTTTTTT

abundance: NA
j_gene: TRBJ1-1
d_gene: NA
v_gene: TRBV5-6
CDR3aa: CASSLPGTEAFF
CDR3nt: TGTGCCAGCAGCCTCCCCGGGACAGAAGCTTTCTTT

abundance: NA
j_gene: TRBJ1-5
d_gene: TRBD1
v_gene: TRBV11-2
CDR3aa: CASSLYGTGVQPQHF
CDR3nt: TGTGCCAGCAGCTTATATGGGACAGGGGTTCAGCCCCAGCATTTT

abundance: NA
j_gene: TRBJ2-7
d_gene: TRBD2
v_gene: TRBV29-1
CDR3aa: CSVGASGNYEQYF
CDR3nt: TGCAGCGTTGGGGCTAGCGGAAACTACGAGCAGTACTTC

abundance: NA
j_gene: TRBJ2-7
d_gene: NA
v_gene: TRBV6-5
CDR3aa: CASSYRDTPYEQYF
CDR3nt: TGTGCCAGCAGTTACCGGGACACCCCCTACGAGCAGTACTTC

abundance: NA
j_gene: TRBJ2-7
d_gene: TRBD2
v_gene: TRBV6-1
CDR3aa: CASSEGLARSYEQYF
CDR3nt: TGTGCCAGCAGTGAGGGACTAGCACGCTCCTACGAGCAGTACTTC

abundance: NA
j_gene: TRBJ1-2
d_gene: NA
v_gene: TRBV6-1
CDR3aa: CASSELGNSYGYTF
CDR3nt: TGTGCCAGCAGTGAACTCGGGAATAGCTATGGCTACACCTTC

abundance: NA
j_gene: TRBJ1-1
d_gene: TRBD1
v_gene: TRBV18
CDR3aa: CASSPSPGQGLGDTEAFF
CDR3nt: TGTGCCAGCTCACCGTCACCGGGACAGGGGTTGGGGGACACTGAAGCTTTCTTT

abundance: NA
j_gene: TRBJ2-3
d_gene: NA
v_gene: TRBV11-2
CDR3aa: CASSLGAGLTDTQYF
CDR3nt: TGTGCCAGCAGCTTAGGGGCGGGACTCACAGATACGCAGTATTTT

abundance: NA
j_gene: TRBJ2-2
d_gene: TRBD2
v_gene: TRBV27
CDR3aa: CASSPQLAGATGELFF
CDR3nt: TGTGCCAGCAGTCCTCAGCTAGCGGGGGCCACCGGGGAGCTGTTTTTT

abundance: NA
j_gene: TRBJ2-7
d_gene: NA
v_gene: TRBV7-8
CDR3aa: CASSLARQYEQYF
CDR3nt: TGTGCCAGCAGCTTAGCGCGGCAGTACGAGCAGTACTTC

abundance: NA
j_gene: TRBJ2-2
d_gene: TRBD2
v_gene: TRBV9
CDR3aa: CASSVAASGGYHNTGELFF
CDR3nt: TGTGCCAGCAGCGTAGCTGCTAGCGGGGGGTACCATAACACCGGGGAGCTGTTTTTT

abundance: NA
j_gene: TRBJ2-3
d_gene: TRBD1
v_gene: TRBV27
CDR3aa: CASRLAGTGGTDTQYF
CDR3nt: TGTGCCAGCAGGCTAGCCGGGACAGGGGGCACAGATACGCAGTATTTT

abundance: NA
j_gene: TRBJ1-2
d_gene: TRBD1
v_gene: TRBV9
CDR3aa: CASSVDRDGTDIF
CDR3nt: TGTGCCAGCAGCGTAGATAGGGATGGGACAGACATCTTC

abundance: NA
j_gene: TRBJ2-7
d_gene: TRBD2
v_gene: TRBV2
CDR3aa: CARIGTTLYEQYF
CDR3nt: TGTGCCAGAATCGGGACTACCTTATACGAGCAGTACTTC

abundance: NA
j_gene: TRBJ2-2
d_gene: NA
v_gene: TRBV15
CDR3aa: CATSPTATNTGELFF
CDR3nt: TGTGCCACCAGCCCGACAGCCACGAACACCGGGGAGCTGTTTTTT